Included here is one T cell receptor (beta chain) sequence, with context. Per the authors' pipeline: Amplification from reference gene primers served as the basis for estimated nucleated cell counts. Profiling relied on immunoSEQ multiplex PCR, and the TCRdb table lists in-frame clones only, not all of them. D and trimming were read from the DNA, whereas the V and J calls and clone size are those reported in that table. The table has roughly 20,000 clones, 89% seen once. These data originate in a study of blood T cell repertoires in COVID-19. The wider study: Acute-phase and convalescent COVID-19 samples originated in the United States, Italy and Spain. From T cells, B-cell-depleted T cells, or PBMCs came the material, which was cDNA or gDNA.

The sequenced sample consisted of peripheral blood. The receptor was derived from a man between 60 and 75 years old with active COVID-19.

The DNA of the CDR3 is TGTGCCGGAGGGGCAGGGACGGCGCCCAAAAGCACAGATACGCAGTATTTT. Protein sequence: CAGGAGTAPKSTDTQYF. The rearrangement links TRBV2 to TRBJ2-3; a weak D match, TRBD2 (6 bases). V lost 11 bases and J lost 0, with 24 bases in between. The CDR3 sequence is 17 residues long. Germline V gives CDR1 SNHLY, CDR2 FYNNEI.